The 8 T cell receptor beta chains reported below all come from one sample, sequenced in a study of T cell responses to AZD1222 COVID-19 vaccine (dated by TCRdb to 2020 to 2023). This sample's time point label indicates: baseline before first vaccination. Library construction relied on the immunoSEQ multiplex PCR assay. TCRdb mirrors the immuneACCESS table, restricted to in-frame sequences. Some clones are absent from its copies; in checked studies, under half trace to an unresolved V gene, and the reason for the others is unknown. The sample table records 72,000 or so clones; about 85% of these occur just once. The ten top clones hold about 22% of the sample. Here the sequenced sample was peripheral blood, taken on day 0 of AZD1222 vaccination. Receptors were obtained from an adult in good health.

This clone appeared a few times. The chain recombines TRBV6-7 with TRBJ2-7; D gene ambiguous. TRBV6-7 is noted as an ORF with a role that remains uncertain. The CDR3 is 9 amino acids. The V gene lost 5 bases and the J gene lost 7 bases, with 3 bases spanning the gap. CDR3: CASSEEQYF. CDR3 nucleotides: TGTGCCAGCAGTGAAGAGCAGTACTTC.

V is TRBV4-1 and J is TRBJ2-2, with TRBD2 matching 9 bases. Germline CDR1 reads MGHRA; CDR2 reads YSYEKL. Trimming took 2 bases from V and 5 from J; bases not matched to a gene: 12. This CDR3 is built from 18 residues. The CDR3 spells CASSQSIDGSGRTGELFF. In nucleotides, the CDR3 is TGCGCCAGCAGCCAATCTATAGACGGGAGCGGGAGGACCGGGGAGCTGTTTTTT.

The V and J genes are TRBV7-3 and TRBJ1-1, with D unclear. V was trimmed by 5 bases and J by 7 bases, leaving 14 bases between them. The CDR3 runs 13 residues. The germline V gene encodes CDR1 SGHTA and CDR2 FQGTGA. The CDR3 loop reads CASSPNPTFEAFF. Written as DNA, the CDR3 is TGTGCCAGCAGCCCAAACCCTACATTTGAAGCTTTCTTT.

The chain links TRBV3-1 (or the pseudogene TRBV3-2) to TRBJ2-2, with a weak D call TRBD2 (5 bases). This CDR3 contains 14 residues. CDR1 is LGHDT, CDR2 YNNKEL, per germline (reference sequence). The V and J ends lost 8 bases and 1 base respectively, with 11 bases between them. In DNA form, the CDR3 reads TGTGCCAGCCTAGGTAGCGTGAACACCGGGGAGCTGTTTTTT. It yields the protein CASLGSVNTGELFF.

The chain recombines TRBV11-3 with TRBJ2-1; 10 positions agree with TRBD2. The CDR3 has 16 amino acids. Germline-derived CDR1 and CDR2 are SGHNT and YENEEA. V lost 5 bases to trimming and J lost 3 bases; unmatched junction nucleotides: 7. The CDR3, as DNA: TGTGCCAGCAGCAGGGGACTAGCGAAACTCTACAATGAGCAGTTCTTC. It yields the protein CASSRGLAKLYNEQFF. The full variable domain, its missing parts supplied by reference TRBV11-3 and TRBJ2-1, is EAGVVQSPRYKIIEKKQPVAFWCNPISGHNTLYWYLQNLGQGPELLIRYENEEAVDDSQLPKDRFSAERLKGVDSTLKIQPAELGDSAVYLCASSRGLAKLYNEQFFGPGTRLTVL.

This sequence joins TRBV12-3 or TRBV12-4 and TRBJ1-5; no firm D call. V lost 7 bases and J 0 bases, leaving 7 bases between the germline ends. The CDR3 is 13 residues long. CDR3 DNA sequence: TGTGCCAGCACCCTTAATAGCAATCAGCCCCAGCATTTT. Its translation is CASTLNSNQPQHF.

The chain carries TRBV2 and TRBJ2-2, with no clear D. CDR1 and CDR2 (germline): SNHLY, FYNNEI. Trimming pared 1 base from V and 2 bases from J, leaving 11 bases between. CDR3 length equals 16 residues. CDR3 nucleotides: TGTGCCAGCAGTGAAGACCTTGGCGATAACACCGGGGAGCTGTTTTTT. Its protein product is CASSEDLGDNTGELFF.

This sequence joins TRBV5-1 and TRBJ2-1; tentative D call: TRBD2 (6 bases). CDR1 is SGHRS and CDR2 is YFSETQ in the germline V gene. The CDR3 spans 16 residues. Trimming stripped 6 bases from V and 2 bases from J, with 18 bases between. The CDR3 nucleotides read TGCGCCAGCAACCCACGGCGGGATAGACCCTACAATGAGCAGTTCTTC. Amino acids: CASNPRRDRPYNEQFF. Complete variable domain (other parts from reference TRBV5-1 and TRBJ2-1): KAGVTQTPRYLIKTRGQQVTLSCSPISGHRSVSWYQQTPGQGLQFLFEYFSETQRNKGNFPGRFSGRQFSNSRSEMNVSTLELGDSALYLCASNPRRDRPYNEQFFGPGTRLTVL.